This T cell receptor (beta chain) derives from a study of blood T cell repertoires in COVID-19. Study details: Material from acute and convalescent COVID-19 was sourced from the United States, Italy and Spain.

Libraries were prepared by immunoSEQ multiplex PCR; TCRdb keeps only in-frame clonotypes and omits some of them. This table holds about 320,000 clones, 85% found once. The CDR3 contains 17 residues. Per the germline V gene, CDR1 is SEHNR and CDR2 is FQNEAQ (reference sequence). The V and J ends lost 6 bases and 8 bases, in that order; junction bases with no gene match: 12. The sequence derives from a human donor in a cohort sampled during active COVID-19. The chain recombines TRBV7-9 with TRBJ2-2, with 13 bases lining up with TRBD2. Sequenced material: peripheral blood. The CDR3 loop is CASRPTSGGSLRGELFF. The CDR3 DNA follows: TGTGCCAGCAGACCGACTAGCGGGGGGTCCTTAAGAGGGGAGCTGTTTTTT.